This T cell receptor beta chain was documented in a study of blood T cell repertoires in COVID-19. Study information: Samples taken during acute and convalescent COVID-19 were collected in the United States, Italy and Spain.

About this clone itself: Within the sample, other DNA sequences also encode this same CDR3.

Original data processing: How many nucleated cells were present was estimated from reference gene primer amplification. Data came from immunoSEQ multiplex PCR; TCRdb stores just in-frame clones and leaves some out. The V and J calls and clone size are taken from that table; D and trimming were inferred from the DNA. Of about 260,000 clones in the sample, approximately 79% were seen once. J lost 1 base, V lost 2 bases, and 3 bases had no gene match. This CDR3 is 16 amino acids long. Germline V gene data show CDR1 as MNHEY and CDR2 as SVGEGT. This TCR came from a man aged 25 to 40 with acute COVID-19. This sequence joins TRBV6-2 or TRBV6-3 and TRBJ2-2; 8 bases match TRBD2. The sequencing input was PBMCs or T cells enriched from blood (not recorded which). CDR3 loop: CASSYGLAGNTGELFF. The DNA of the CDR3 is TGTGCCAGCAGTTACGGTCTAGCGGGGAACACCGGGGAGCTGTTTTTT.